Reported below is one TCR beta chain. The data belong to a study of neoadjuvant anti-PD-1 for oral cavity cancer. Study-level information: Around day 43, patients without progression received a fourth nivolumab dose before surgery.

Per germline, CDR1 SEHNR and CDR2 FQNEAQ (reference sequence). After removal of 5 bases from V and 7 bases from J, the junction contained 8 bases not matched to a gene. The CDR3 runs to 14 residues. Using immunoSEQ multiplex PCR, the repertoire was profiled, and TCRdb retains in-frame clones only, with some absent. The sample yields about 16,000 clones, around two thirds seen once. Patients had newly diagnosed, untreated stage II-IVA oral cavity squamous cell carcinoma. The rearrangement links TRBV7-9 to TRBJ2-3, with 8 bases lining up with TRBD2. The source is a person aged 35 to 85 with oral cavity squamous cell carcinoma. The sequencing used PBMCs, collected before nivolumab (anti-PD-1) treatment. CDR3 loop: CASSPTGGQHTQYF. The CDR3 coding sequence is TGTGCCAGCAGCCCCACGGGAGGGCAGCATACGCAGTATTTT.